A selection of T cell receptor beta chains follows, all from one sample in a study of blood T cell repertoires in COVID-19. Using immunoSEQ multiplex PCR, the repertoire was profiled, and TCRdb retains in-frame clones only, with some absent. This sample has over 200,000 clones, with around 88% found just once. Sequenced input: peripheral blood. The receptors originated from a woman aged 45-65 years with acute or convalescent COVID-19. Each CDR3 is given with its conserved first and last residue. The order of the fields is CDR3 DNA, CDR3 protein, D gene, J gene, V gene, clone size. The D gene is left open where the match is weak. Clone size is given for some rows only: seen once, a few or many times, or a class if the clone is expanded.

TGCGCCAGCAGCTTGGAGGGGTCCAACGGGGAGCTGTTTTTT	CASSLEGSNGELFF	-	TRBJ2-2	TRBV5-1	-
TGTGCCAGCAGTTCCTGGACAGGGAGCTCCTACGAGCAGTACTTC	CASSSWTGSSYEQYF	TRBD1	TRBJ2-7	TRBV6-5	-
TGTGCCAGCAGCCCCTTCATAGCGGGAGGTAAGGATGAGCAGTTCTTC	CASSPFIAGGKDEQFF	TRBD2	TRBJ2-1	TRBV3-1/TRBV3-2	once
TGTGCCAGCAGCGAACAGCCGAACTCTGGAAACACCATATATTTT	CASSEQPNSGNTIYF	-	TRBJ1-3	TRBV28	-
TGTGCCAGTAGTAGCCCACAGGGTTTGTCCTATGGCTACACCTTC	CASSSPQGLSYGYTF	-	TRBJ1-2	TRBV19	-
TGTGCCACCAGCGAGGGGGATCAGCCCCAGCATTTT	CATSEGDQPQHF	-	TRBJ1-5	TRBV24-1	-
TGTGCCAGCAGCTTACTGACCAACCCCGGGACACCCATGAACACTGAAGCTTTCTTT	CASSLLTNPGTPMNTEAFF	-	TRBJ1-1	TRBV6-6	few
TGTGCCAGTAGCAGGGACAGGGGTTTTACTGAAGCTTTCTTT	CASSRDRGFTEAFF	TRBD1	TRBJ1-1	TRBV19	-
TGTGCCAGCAGTGGACAGGGGAGGATAGGTGAAGCTTTCTTT	CASSGQGRIGEAFF	TRBD1	TRBJ1-1	TRBV27	-
TGCGCCAGCAGCTTGGGGGGGAGGGCCCTGGAGACCCAGTACTTC	CASSLGGRALETQYF	TRBD2	TRBJ2-5	TRBV5-1	-
TGCGCCAGCAGCCAAGAAACTACAGGGGGACAGCCCCAGCATTTT	CASSQETTGGQPQHF	TRBD1	TRBJ1-5	TRBV4-1	-
TGTGCCAGCAGCTCGGACAGGGGGATCTGGGCTTTCTTT	CASSSDRGIWAFF	TRBD1	TRBJ1-1	TRBV11-2	-
TGTGCCAGCTCGCACCGGGACACCTCAACCGGGGAGCTGTTTTTT	CASSHRDTSTGELFF	-	TRBJ2-2	TRBV18	-
TGTGCCAGCAGGGGGGGCTTAGCGGGGCCCTCCTACGAGCAGTACTTC	CASRGGLAGPSYEQYF	TRBD2	TRBJ2-7	TRBV2	few
TGTGCCAGCAACTTGGGGCAGGGGTTCTACGAGCAGTACTTC	CASNLGQGFYEQYF	-	TRBJ2-7	TRBV28	-
TGTGCCAGCAGCCTTGGGGGGGTAGCCAGTCAAGAGACCCAGTACTTC	CASSLGGVASQETQYF	TRBD2	TRBJ2-5	TRBV14	-
TGTGCCAGCAGCTTAGGAGGTATGCCTAGCGGGATGAATGAGCAGTTCTTC	CASSLGGMPSGMNEQFF	TRBD2	TRBJ2-1	TRBV11-3	-
TGTGCCAGCAGCTTGGAGGTAGATACGCAGTATTTT	CASSLEVDTQYF	-	TRBJ2-3	TRBV11-2	-
TGTGCCATCAGTCGGACAGGGGTGGACGAGCAGTACTTC	CAISRTGVDEQYF	TRBD1	TRBJ2-7	TRBV10-3	-
TGTGCCTGGAGTGTGGGCTCGGGACTACTCCAAGAGACCCAGTACTTC	CAWSVGSGLLQETQYF	TRBD2	TRBJ2-5	TRBV30	-
TGCGCCAGCAGTCCAATGCGAGGCGGGACCGGGGAGCTGTTTTTT	CASSPMRGGTGELFF	-	TRBJ2-2	TRBV10-1	-
TGTGCCACCACGATCCTACAGAGTGAAGCTTTCTTT	CATTILQSEAFF	-	TRBJ1-1	TRBV12-3/TRBV12-4	-
TGCGCCAGCAGCTTGGGAGCCACGACAGGGAGAGGCTATGGCTACACCTTC	CASSLGATTGRGYGYTF	TRBD1	TRBJ1-2	TRBV5-1	-
TGTGCCAGCAGCGAGGGACTAGCGGGAGGGCTCGACAGGTATGAGCAGTACTTC	CASSEGLAGGLDRYEQYF	TRBD2	TRBJ2-7	TRBV9	-
TGTGCCAGCAGTTTAAAAGGGGGTACCTCCTACGAGCAGTACTTC	CASSLKGGTSYEQYF	-	TRBJ2-7	TRBV27	-
TGTGCCAGCATCCCTGGGGGTAGCGGAACCTACGAGCAGTACTTC	CASIPGGSGTYEQYF	-	TRBJ2-7	TRBV28	-
TGCGCCAGCAGCTTGAATGGGCTAGATACGCAGTATTTT	CASSLNGLDTQYF	-	TRBJ2-3	TRBV5-1	-
TGTGCCAGCAGCCAATACACGGGGGGCTTTTATGGCTACACCTTC	CASSQYTGGFYGYTF	-	TRBJ1-2	TRBV3-1/TRBV3-2	-
TGTGCCAGCAGCCAAAGACTAGCGGTCTCCTACAATGAGCAGTTCTTC	CASSQRLAVSYNEQFF	TRBD2	TRBJ2-1	TRBV11-2	-
TGTGCCAGCAGTTACCACTCGCTGACTAGCGGGACACAAGAGACCCAGTACTTC	CASSYHSLTSGTQETQYF	TRBD2	TRBJ2-5	TRBV6-2/TRBV6-3	-
TGTGCCAGCAGCCCCCTAGGAATGGGCTACGAGCAGTACTTC	CASSPLGMGYEQYF	-	TRBJ2-7	TRBV6-5	few
TGTGCCACCAGCAGATTCGGACAGGGAACTGGGGCCAACGTCCTGACTTTC	CATSRFGQGTGANVLTF	TRBD1	TRBJ2-6	TRBV15	once
TGTGCCAGCACTGGAGGGGGGGAAGGAGGCGGGGAGCTGTTTTTT	CASTGGGEGGGELFF	-	TRBJ2-2	TRBV28	once
TGTGCCAGCAGCGTAGGAGCGGGGCCGTCCTACTCTGGAAACACCATATATTTT	CASSVGAGPSYSGNTIYF	-	TRBJ1-3	TRBV9	-
TGTGCCAGCAGCCCTCCTCGGGGACAGACCAACCAAGAGACCCAGTACTTC	CASSPPRGQTNQETQYF	TRBD1	TRBJ2-5	TRBV3-1/TRBV3-2	few
TGTGCCAGCAGCTTGGTTCTCGCGGGAGGGCCAGATGAGCAGTTCTTC	CASSLVLAGGPDEQFF	TRBD2	TRBJ2-1	TRBV5-4	-
TGTGCCAGCAGTTACGGAGCGGGGCAAAGCACAGATACGCAGTATTTT	CASSYGAGQSTDTQYF	TRBD2	TRBJ2-3	TRBV6-6	-
TGTGCCAGCAGTGACTCAGGGACAGCCTACAATGAGCAGTTCTTC	CASSDSGTAYNEQFF	TRBD1	TRBJ2-1	TRBV6-4	-
TGTGCCAGCTCTCAGGATTACGAGCAGTACTTC	CASSQDYEQYF	-	TRBJ2-7	TRBV6-5	-
TGTGCCAGCAGCCTTCCTGAGCTCAAAAACATTCAGTACTTC	CASSLPELKNIQYF	-	TRBJ2-4	TRBV5-5	-
TGCGCCAGCAGCCCGGGACAGGGAGGGGGCTACGAGCAGTACTTC	CASSPGQGGGYEQYF	TRBD1	TRBJ2-7	TRBV5-1	-
TGTGCCAGCGTACCAGGGTGGGGACTAGCGGGAATGTCAGATACGCAGTATTTT	CASVPGWGLAGMSDTQYF	TRBD2	TRBJ2-3	TRBV28	-
TGTGCCAGTAGTATCAAGACTAGCGGGAGGCCCCACGAGCAGTACTTC	CASSIKTSGRPHEQYF	TRBD2	TRBJ2-7	TRBV19	once
TGTGCCAGCAGTCCAAACAGGGGGAATGAGCAGTTCTTC	CASSPNRGNEQFF	TRBD1	TRBJ2-1	TRBV2	-
TGTGCCAGCAGCCCTACTAGGACAGATACGCAGTATTTT	CASSPTRTDTQYF	-	TRBJ2-3	TRBV7-3	-
TGTGCCAGTAGTTTGTGGGGAGGCACTGAAGCTTTCTTT	CASSLWGGTEAFF	-	TRBJ1-1	TRBV19	-
TGTGCCAGCAGTCTACGGGGACAGGGCGGTCAGCCCCAGCATTTT	CASSLRGQGGQPQHF	TRBD1	TRBJ1-5	TRBV27	-
TGTGCCAGCAGAAAGACAGGCACCGATAACTATGGCTACACCTTC	CASRKTGTDNYGYTF	-	TRBJ1-2	TRBV7-8	few
TGTGCCAGCAGCTTAGCGGGAGGACAAGAGCTGTTTTTT	CASSLAGGQELFF	-	TRBJ2-2	TRBV7-2	once